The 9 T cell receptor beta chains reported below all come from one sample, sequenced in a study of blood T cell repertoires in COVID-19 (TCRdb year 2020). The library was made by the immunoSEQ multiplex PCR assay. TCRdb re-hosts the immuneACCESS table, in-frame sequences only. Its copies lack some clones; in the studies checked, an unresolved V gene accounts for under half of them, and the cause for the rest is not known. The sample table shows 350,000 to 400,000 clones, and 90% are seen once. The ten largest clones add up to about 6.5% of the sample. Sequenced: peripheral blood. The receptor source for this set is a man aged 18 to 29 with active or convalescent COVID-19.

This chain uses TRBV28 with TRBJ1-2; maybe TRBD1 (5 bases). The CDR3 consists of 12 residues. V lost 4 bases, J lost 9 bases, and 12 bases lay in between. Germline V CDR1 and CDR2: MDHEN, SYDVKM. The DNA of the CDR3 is TGTGCCAGCAGTTCCCACGGGGGAAGCTACACCTTC. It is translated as CASSSHGGSYTF.

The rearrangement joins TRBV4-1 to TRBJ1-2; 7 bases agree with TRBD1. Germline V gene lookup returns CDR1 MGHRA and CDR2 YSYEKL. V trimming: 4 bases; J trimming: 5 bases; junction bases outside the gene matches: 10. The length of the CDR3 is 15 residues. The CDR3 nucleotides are TGCGCCAGCAGCCCCTCCCAGGGGGAGAGGTATGGCTACACCTTC. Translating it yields CASSPSQGERYGYTF.

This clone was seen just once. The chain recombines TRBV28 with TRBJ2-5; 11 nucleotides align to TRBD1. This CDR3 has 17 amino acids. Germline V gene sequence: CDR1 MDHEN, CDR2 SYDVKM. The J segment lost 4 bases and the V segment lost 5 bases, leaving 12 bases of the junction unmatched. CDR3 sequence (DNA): TGTGCCAGCAGTACCCCCGGGACAGGGGGATCCAGAGAGACCCAGTACTTC. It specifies CASSTPGTGGSRETQYF.

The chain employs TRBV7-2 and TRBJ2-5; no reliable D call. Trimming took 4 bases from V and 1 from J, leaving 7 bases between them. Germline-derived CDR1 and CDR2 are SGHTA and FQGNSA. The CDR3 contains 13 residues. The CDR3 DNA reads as TGTGCCAGCAGCTCTATGGTCCAAGAGACCCAGTACTTC. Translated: CASSSMVQETQYF.

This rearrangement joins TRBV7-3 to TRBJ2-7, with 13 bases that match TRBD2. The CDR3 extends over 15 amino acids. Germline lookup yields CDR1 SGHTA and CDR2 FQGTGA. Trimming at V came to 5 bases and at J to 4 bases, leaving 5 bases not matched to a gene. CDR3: CASSLGTSGIYEQYF. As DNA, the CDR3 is TGTGCCAGCAGCCTCGGGACTAGCGGGATTTACGAGCAGTACTTC. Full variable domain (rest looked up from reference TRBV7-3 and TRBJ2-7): GAGVSQTPSNKVTEKGKYVELRCDPISGHTALYWYRQSLGQGPEFLIYFQGTGAADDSGLPNDRFFAVRPEGSVSTLKIQRTERGDSAVYLCASSLGTSGIYEQYFGPGTRLTVT.

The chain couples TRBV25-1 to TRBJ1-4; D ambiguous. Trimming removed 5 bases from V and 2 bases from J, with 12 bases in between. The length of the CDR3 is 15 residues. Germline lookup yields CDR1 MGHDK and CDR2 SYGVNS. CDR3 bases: TGTGCCAGCAGTCGATCCGGGAATACTAATGAAAAACTGTTTTTT. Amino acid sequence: CASSRSGNTNEKLFF.

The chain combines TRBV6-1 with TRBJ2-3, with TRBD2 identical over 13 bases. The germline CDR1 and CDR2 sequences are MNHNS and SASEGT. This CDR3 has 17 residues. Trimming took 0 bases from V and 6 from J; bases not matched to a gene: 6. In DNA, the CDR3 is TGTGCCAGCAGTGAAGCGCTAGGACTAGCGGGAGCGGATACGCAGTATTTT. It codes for CASSEALGLAGADTQYF.

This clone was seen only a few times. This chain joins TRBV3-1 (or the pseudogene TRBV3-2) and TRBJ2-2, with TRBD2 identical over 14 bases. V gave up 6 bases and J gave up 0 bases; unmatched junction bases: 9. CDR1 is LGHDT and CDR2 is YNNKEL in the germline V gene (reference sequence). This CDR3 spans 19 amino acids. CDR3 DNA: TGTGCCAGCAGTCTGGGACTAGCGGGGGAGTTCGCGAACACCGGGGAGCTGTTTTTT. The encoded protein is CASSLGLAGEFANTGELFF.

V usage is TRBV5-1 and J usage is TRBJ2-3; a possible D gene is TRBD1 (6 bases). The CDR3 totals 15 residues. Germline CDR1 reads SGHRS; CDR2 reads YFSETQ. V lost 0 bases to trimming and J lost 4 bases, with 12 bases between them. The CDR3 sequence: CASSLDRVAADTQYF. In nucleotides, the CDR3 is TGCGCCAGCAGCTTGGACAGGGTAGCTGCAGATACGCAGTATTTT.